This is a list of T cell receptor beta chains from one sample in a study of cytomegalovirus exposure and HLA in healthy donors. This table comes from immunoSEQ multiplex PCR, and its TCRdb copy is limited to in-frame clones, with some not included. This table holds about 94,000 clones, about 80% found once. The sample taken for sequencing was PBMCs. These receptor sequences come from a male donor in good health and CMV-seronegative. CDR3s include the opening cysteine and the closing phenylalanine or tryptophan. The D gene is left open where the match is weak. A row's size may be missing; if present it is once, few, many or a size class.

abundance: .; j_gene: TRBJ2-7; d_gene: TRBD2; v_gene: TRBV6-5; CDR3aa: CASSYLGGGEYF; CDR3nt: TGTGCCAGCAGTTACTTGGGGGGAGGGGAGTACTTC
abundance: .; j_gene: TRBJ1-2; d_gene: .; v_gene: TRBV28; CDR3aa: CASSLLATYYGYTF; CDR3nt: TGTGCCAGCAGTTTATTAGCAACCTACTATGGCTACACCTTC
abundance: once; j_gene: TRBJ2-3; d_gene: .; v_gene: TRBV6-6; CDR3aa: CASSLGRGSDTQYF; CDR3nt: TGTGCCAGCAGCCTGGGGCGGGGATCAGATACGCAGTATTTT
abundance: .; j_gene: TRBJ1-4; d_gene: TRBD1; v_gene: TRBV18; CDR3aa: CASSPSGGYEKLFF; CDR3nt: TGTGCCAGCTCACCTTCAGGGGGCTACGAAAAACTGTTTTTT
abundance: .; j_gene: TRBJ2-7; d_gene: TRBD1; v_gene: TRBV5-4; CDR3aa: CASSPRQGSSYEQYF; CDR3nt: TGTGCCAGCAGCCCGAGACAGGGAAGCTCCTACGAGCAGTACTTC
abundance: .; j_gene: TRBJ2-6; d_gene: .; v_gene: TRBV28; CDR3aa: CASTPWRGLGANVLTF; CDR3nt: TGTGCCAGCACCCCATGGCGGGGGCTTGGGGCCAACGTCCTGACTTTC
abundance: .; j_gene: TRBJ1-1; d_gene: TRBD1; v_gene: TRBV19; CDR3aa: CASSIDQGGKAFF; CDR3nt: TGTGCCAGTAGTATAGATCAAGGGGGCAAAGCTTTCTTT
abundance: .; j_gene: TRBJ1-2; d_gene: .; v_gene: TRBV6-1; CDR3aa: CASRTAGWGNYGYTF; CDR3nt: TGTGCCAGCAGGACAGCTGGATGGGGCAACTATGGCTACACCTTC
abundance: .; j_gene: TRBJ1-1; d_gene: .; v_gene: TRBV28; CDR3aa: CASSFLHTEAFF; CDR3nt: TGTGCCAGCAGTTTTCTTCACACTGAAGCTTTCTTT
abundance: .; j_gene: TRBJ1-1; d_gene: TRBD1; v_gene: TRBV29-1; CDR3aa: CSADGTGVRSTEAFF; CDR3nt: TGCAGCGCTGACGGGACAGGGGTGAGGTCCACTGAAGCTTTCTTT
abundance: .; j_gene: TRBJ2-2; d_gene: .; v_gene: TRBV9; CDR3aa: CASSVGGRDTGELFF; CDR3nt: TGTGCCAGCAGCGTCGGGGGTAGGGACACCGGGGAGCTGTTTTTT
abundance: once; j_gene: TRBJ2-1; d_gene: TRBD2; v_gene: TRBV10-3; CDR3aa: CAISYPGTSGYNEQFF; CDR3nt: TGTGCCATCAGTTATCCCGGGACTAGCGGCTACAATGAGCAGTTCTTC
abundance: few; j_gene: TRBJ2-2; d_gene: TRBD2; v_gene: TRBV7-8; CDR3aa: CASSSSGGGTGELFF; CDR3nt: TGTGCCAGCAGCTCGAGCGGGGGGGGCACCGGGGAGCTGTTTTTT
abundance: .; j_gene: TRBJ2-7; d_gene: TRBD2; v_gene: TRBV19; CDR3aa: CASSATSGSYEQYF; CDR3nt: TGTGCCAGTAGTGCCACTAGCGGTTCCTACGAGCAGTACTTC
abundance: .; j_gene: TRBJ2-7; d_gene: TRBD1; v_gene: TRBV5-4; CDR3aa: CASSSTGQGVNEQYF; CDR3nt: TGTGCCAGCAGCTCAACTGGACAGGGGGTGAACGAGCAGTACTTC
abundance: .; j_gene: TRBJ2-2; d_gene: .; v_gene: TRBV7-8; CDR3aa: CASSSNPDNIGGELFF; CDR3nt: TGTGCCAGCAGCTCCAACCCTGATAACATTGGCGGGGAGCTGTTTTTT
abundance: .; j_gene: TRBJ1-1; d_gene: .; v_gene: TRBV28; CDR3aa: CASSLPLTWRAFF; CDR3nt: TGTGCCAGCAGTTTACCGTTGACCTGGAGAGCTTTCTTT
abundance: .; j_gene: TRBJ2-3; d_gene: TRBD1; v_gene: TRBV10-3; CDR3aa: CAISGTGASTDTQYF; CDR3nt: TGTGCCATCAGTGGGACAGGGGCAAGCACAGATACGCAGTATTTT
abundance: few; j_gene: TRBJ1-1; d_gene: .; v_gene: TRBV4-3; CDR3aa: CASSQERGVTTEAFF; CDR3nt: TGCGCCAGCAGCCAAGAGCGGGGGGTGACAACTGAAGCTTTCTTT
abundance: .; j_gene: TRBJ2-1; d_gene: .; v_gene: TRBV4-3; CDR3aa: CASSQEAGLANSVWFF; CDR3nt: TGCGCCAGCAGCCAAGAAGCGGGCCTAGCGAACTCCGTTTGGTTCTTC
abundance: .; j_gene: TRBJ2-7; d_gene: TRBD2; v_gene: TRBV7-6; CDR3aa: CASSLGTSGSLNEQYF; CDR3nt: TGTGCCAGCAGCTTAGGAACTAGCGGGAGTCTAAACGAGCAGTACTTC
abundance: .; j_gene: TRBJ2-5; d_gene: TRBD1; v_gene: TRBV14; CDR3aa: CASSHTGTVGTQYF; CDR3nt: TGTGCCAGCAGCCACACCGGGACAGTGGGGACCCAGTACTTC
abundance: .; j_gene: TRBJ2-6; d_gene: .; v_gene: TRBV9; CDR3aa: CASSAYRVSGANVLTF; CDR3nt: TGTGCCAGCAGCGCCTACAGGGTTTCAGGGGCCAACGTCCTGACTTTC
abundance: .; j_gene: TRBJ1-2; d_gene: .; v_gene: TRBV19; CDR3aa: CASSRGGGQHYGYTF; CDR3nt: TGTGCCAGTAGCCGGGGGGGAGGCCAACACTATGGCTACACCTTC
abundance: .; j_gene: TRBJ2-7; d_gene: TRBD2; v_gene: TRBV7-9; CDR3aa: CASSLEVSGTYEQYF; CDR3nt: TGTGCCAGCAGCTTGGAGGTTAGCGGGACGTACGAGCAGTACTTC
abundance: .; j_gene: TRBJ2-7; d_gene: .; v_gene: TRBV9; CDR3aa: CASSVAHSGVEQYF; CDR3nt: TGTGCCAGCAGCGTAGCGCATTCCGGGGTCGAGCAGTACTTC
abundance: .; j_gene: TRBJ1-2; d_gene: TRBD1; v_gene: TRBV27; CDR3aa: CASSPRTGGAGSTNYGYTF; CDR3nt: TGTGCCAGCAGCCCCCGGACAGGGGGCGCTGGGAGCACTAACTATGGCTACACCTTC
abundance: .; j_gene: TRBJ1-1; d_gene: TRBD1; v_gene: TRBV7-9; CDR3aa: CASSPRLRQGLNTEAFF; CDR3nt: TGTGCCAGCAGCCCGCGACTTCGACAGGGCTTGAACACTGAAGCTTTCTTT
abundance: .; j_gene: TRBJ1-1; d_gene: .; v_gene: TRBV15; CDR3aa: CATSRDQMNTEAFF; CDR3nt: TGTGCCACCAGCAGAGACCAGATGAACACTGAAGCTTTCTTT
abundance: .; j_gene: TRBJ2-2; d_gene: .; v_gene: TRBV13; CDR3aa: CASSFRGLDTGELFF; CDR3nt: TGTGCCAGCAGCTTTCGGGGGTTGGACACCGGGGAGCTGTTTTTT
abundance: few; j_gene: TRBJ1-2; d_gene: .; v_gene: TRBV7-9; CDR3aa: CASSRQSQKRGYTF; CDR3nt: TGTGCCAGCAGCCGACAGTCACAAAAACGGGGCTACACCTTC
abundance: .; j_gene: TRBJ2-7; d_gene: .; v_gene: TRBV7-9; CDR3aa: CASRDDRKYYEQYF; CDR3nt: TGTGCCAGCAGAGATGACAGGAAGTACTACGAGCAGTACTTC
abundance: .; j_gene: TRBJ2-5; d_gene: TRBD2; v_gene: TRBV5-6; CDR3aa: CASSREGGRDQETQYF; CDR3nt: TGTGCCAGCAGCCGCGAGGGCGGGAGGGACCAAGAGACCCAGTACTTC
abundance: .; j_gene: TRBJ1-5; d_gene: .; v_gene: TRBV28; CDR3aa: CASSLAGGYSNQPQHF; CDR3nt: TGTGCCAGCAGTTTGGCAGGAGGATATAGCAATCAGCCCCAGCATTTT
abundance: .; j_gene: TRBJ2-3; d_gene: .; v_gene: TRBV11-3; CDR3aa: CASRDTDTDTQYF; CDR3nt: TGTGCCAGCAGGGACACGGACACAGATACGCAGTATTTT
abundance: .; j_gene: TRBJ2-7; d_gene: .; v_gene: TRBV10-3; CDR3aa: CAISEYVGSPYF; CDR3nt: TGTGCCATCAGTGAGTACGTCGGGTCGCCATACTTC
abundance: few; j_gene: TRBJ1-2; d_gene: .; v_gene: TRBV5-5; CDR3aa: CASSLRLTGQARMYGYTF; CDR3nt: TGTGCCAGCAGCTTGAGGTTGACAGGACAAGCTAGGATGTATGGCTACACCTTC
abundance: .; j_gene: TRBJ1-2; d_gene: .; v_gene: TRBV19; CDR3aa: CASSSLLDSDTYGYTF; CDR3nt: TGTGCCAGTAGTAGCCTCTTGGACAGTGACACCTATGGCTACACCTTC
abundance: .; j_gene: TRBJ2-2; d_gene: .; v_gene: TRBV5-1; CDR3aa: CASSIRPGATGELFF; CDR3nt: TGCGCCAGCAGCATCAGACCAGGGGCGACCGGGGAGCTGTTTTTT
abundance: .; j_gene: TRBJ1-1; d_gene: .; v_gene: TRBV28; CDR3aa: CASSSPLLTEAFF; CDR3nt: TGTGCCAGCAGCTCCCCCCTCTTGACTGAAGCTTTCTTT
abundance: few; j_gene: TRBJ2-7; d_gene: TRBD1; v_gene: TRBV6-1; CDR3aa: CASSEEPTGAISYEQYF; CDR3nt: TGTGCCAGCAGTGAAGAACCCACAGGGGCCATTTCCTACGAGCAGTACTTC
abundance: .; j_gene: TRBJ2-7; d_gene: .; v_gene: TRBV30; CDR3aa: CAWSRYPHGGSYEQYF; CDR3nt: TGTGCCTGGAGCCGCTACCCTCACGGCGGGTCCTACGAGCAGTACTTC
abundance: .; j_gene: TRBJ2-2; d_gene: .; v_gene: TRBV7-6; CDR3aa: CASSLQGIYTGELFF; CDR3nt: TGTGCCAGCAGCTTACAGGGGATTTACACCGGGGAGCTGTTTTTT
abundance: .; j_gene: TRBJ1-6; d_gene: .; v_gene: TRBV25-1; CDR3aa: CASSEIRNSPLHF; CDR3nt: TGTGCCAGCAGTGAGATCAGGAATTCACCCCTCCACTTT
abundance: .; j_gene: TRBJ2-1; d_gene: TRBD2; v_gene: TRBV7-6; CDR3aa: CASSPRPSFASGNEQFF; CDR3nt: TGTGCCAGCAGCCCGCGGCCGTCTTTCGCTAGCGGCAATGAGCAGTTCTTC
abundance: .; j_gene: TRBJ1-5; d_gene: .; v_gene: TRBV7-2; CDR3aa: CASSPLGALIEQPQHF; CDR3nt: TGTGCCAGCAGCCCCCTGGGGGCGTTAATAGAACAGCCCCAGCATTTT